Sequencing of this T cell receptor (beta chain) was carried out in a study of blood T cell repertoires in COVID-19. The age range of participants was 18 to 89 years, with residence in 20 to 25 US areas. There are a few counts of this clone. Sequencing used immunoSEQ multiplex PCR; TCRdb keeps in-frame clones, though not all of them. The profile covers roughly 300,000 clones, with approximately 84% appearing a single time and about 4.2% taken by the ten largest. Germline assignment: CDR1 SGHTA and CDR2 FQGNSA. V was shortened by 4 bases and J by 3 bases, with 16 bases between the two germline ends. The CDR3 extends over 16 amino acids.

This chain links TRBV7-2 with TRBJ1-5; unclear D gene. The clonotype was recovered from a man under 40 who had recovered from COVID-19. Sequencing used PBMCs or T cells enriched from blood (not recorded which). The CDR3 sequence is CASSSGVGGPNQPQHF. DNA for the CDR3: TGTGCCAGCAGCTCCGGCGTGGGAGGCCCCAATCAGCCCCAGCATTTT.